The 27 T cell receptor beta chains below come from one sample, sequenced in a study of control samples from healthy donors and cancer patients. Sequencing used immunoSEQ multiplex PCR; TCRdb keeps in-frame clones, though not all of them. In the table there are 390,000 or so clones, 90% of which are singletons. The sequenced sample consisted of PBMCs. The receptors come from a man aged 35 to 55 with head and neck cancer.

This clone was seen only once. The gene calls are TRBV24-1 and TRBJ1-1, with 8 bases fitting TRBD1. CDR1 and CDR2 (germline): KGHDR, SFDVKD. CDR3 size: 17 residues. V shed 2 bases and J 1 base; nucleotides not matched to a gene: 8. CDR3: CATSDSRQDRGNTEAFF. DNA for the CDR3: TGTGCCACCAGTGATTCGAGACAAGACAGGGGGAACACTGAAGCTTTCTTT.

This chain uses TRBV30 with TRBJ2-7; D possibly uses TRBD1 or TRBD2 (5 bases each). The CDR3 has 15 residues. Germline V gene sequence: CDR1 GTSNPN, CDR2 SVGIG (reference sequence). Trimming removed 4 bases at V and 6 bases at J, with 22 bases between. CDR3 nucleotides: TGTGCCTGGAACCGCTTTTTGGGACCGGGATCCGAGCAGTACTTC. Encoded protein: CAWNRFLGPGSEQYF.

This clone appeared a single time. The chain is built from TRBV5-5 and TRBJ2-7; 7 bases align to TRBD1. Unmatched junction bases numbered 7, after V lost 4 bases and J lost 6 bases. Looked up from germline, CDR1 is SGHKS and CDR2 is YYEKEE (reference sequence). The CDR3 has 13 amino acids. Written as DNA, the CDR3 is TGTGCCAGCAGCCCCCTGACAGGGTTCGAGCAGTACTTC. It encodes CASSPLTGFEQYF.

The genes are TRBV9 and TRBJ1-6, with a tentative D call TRBD1 (5 bases). The CDR3 extends over 17 amino acids. Per the germline V gene, CDR1 is SGDLS and CDR2 is YYNGEE. Trimming shortened V by 3 bases and J by 0 bases, and 13 bases separated the two germline ends. The CDR3 bases are TGTGCCAGCAGCGCTACAGGTGCTACCTCCTATAATTCACCCCTCCACTTT. This encodes CASSATGATSYNSPLHF.

This clone was seen more than once but under ten times. The same CDR3 arises from other DNA sequences in this sample as well. The chain carries TRBV5-4 and TRBJ2-7; D remains ambiguous. With 0 bases removed from V and 2 bases from J, the gap between germline ends came to 6 bases. Germline V gives CDR1 SGHNT, CDR2 YYREEE (reference sequence). This CDR3 has 13 amino acids. The CDR3 protein is CASSLAGTYEQYF. The CDR3 region has the DNA TGTGCCAGCAGCTTGGCAGGTACCTACGAGCAGTACTTC.

This sequence joins TRBV27 and TRBJ2-1; no clear D. Per germline, CDR1 MNHEY and CDR2 SMNVEV (reference sequence). Trimming stripped 2 bases from V and 0 bases from J, with 8 bases between. The CDR3 loop spans 15 amino acids. CDR3 sequence: CASSLMGSSYNEQFF. In DNA, the CDR3 is TGTGCCAGCAGTTTAATGGGCAGCTCCTACAATGAGCAGTTCTTC.

The gene calls are TRBV13 and TRBJ2-3; 7 bases line up with TRBD1. Trimming cost V 1 base and J 0 bases; bases outside gene matches: 7. This CDR3 region has 17 residues. CDR1 and CDR2 from the germline V gene are PRHDT and FYEKMQ (reference sequence). This CDR3 is CASSLERGGTSTDTQYF. DNA of the CDR3: TGTGCCAGCAGCTTAGAACGAGGGGGCACGAGCACAGATACGCAGTATTTT.

The V gene is TRBV9, the J gene TRBJ2-5, with 7 bases fitting TRBD1. From germline, CDR1 is SGDLS and CDR2 YYNGEE. CDR3 size: 16 residues. Trimming removed 4 bases from V and 5 bases from J; junction bases left unmatched: 14. CDR3 protein: CASSTLGGQGVETQYF. DNA of the CDR3: TGTGCCAGCAGCACCCTAGGGGGCCAAGGGGTGGAGACCCAGTACTTC. Full variable domain (outside the CDR3, taken from reference TRBV9 and TRBJ2-5): DSGVTQTPKHLITATGQRVTLRCSPRSGDLSVYWYQQSLDQGLQFLIQYYNGEERAKGNILERFSAQQFPDLHSELNLSSLELGDSALYFCASSTLGGQGVETQYFGPGTRLLVL.

This sequence joins TRBV10-3 and TRBJ2-3; 9 bases line up with TRBD2. V lost 2 bases, J lost 4 bases, and 7 bases stayed unmatched. Per the germline V gene, CDR1 is ENHRY and CDR2 is SYGVKD. This CDR3 has 16 amino acids. CDR3 sequence reads: CAISEGVAGVSDTQYF. The CDR3 DNA is TGTGCCATCAGTGAGGGGGTAGCGGGGGTATCAGATACGCAGTATTTT.

The V gene is TRBV29-1, the J gene TRBJ2-5; 8 bases map to TRBD2. This CDR3 comprises 13 residues. Losses at the gene ends were 3 bases for V and 5 bases for J; bases not matched to a gene: 5. Germline V gene sequence: CDR1 SQVTM, CDR2 ANQGSEA. CDR3 sequence (DNA): TGCAGCGTTGACCCTTCGGGGGGGGAGACCCAGTACTTC. Amino acids: CSVDPSGGETQYF.

The chain is built from TRBV11-3 and TRBJ2-1; the D gene is possibly TRBD1 (5 bases). Germline V gene lookup returns CDR1 SGHNT and CDR2 YENEEA. Trimming took off 1 base at V and 0 bases at J, with 7 bases between the two ends. The CDR3 extends over 15 amino acids. The DNA for the CDR3 is TGTGCCAGCAGCTTAGGTCAGGGCTCCTACAATGAGCAGTTCTTC. The encoded protein is CASSLGQGSYNEQFF.

As concerns this clone: One end of the junction is discordant with germline, which a read error may explain. V and J are TRBV28 and TRBJ2-7, with TRBD1 identical over 10 bases. This CDR3 has 15 residues. Germline V CDR1 and CDR2: MDHEN, SYDVKM. CDR3 residues: CASTLVGQGAYEQYF. As DNA, the CDR3 is TGTGCCAGCACTTTAGTTGGACAGGGGGCCTACGAGCAGTACTTC. The variable domain in full, completed from reference TRBV28 and TRBJ2-7, reads DVKVTQSSRYLVKRTGEKVFLECVQDMDHENMFWYRQDPGLGLRLIYFSYDVKMKEKGDIPEGYSVSREKKERFSLILESASTNQTSMYLCASTLVGQGAYEQYFGPGTRLTVT.

The chain is built from TRBV2 and TRBJ2-3; 10 nucleotides match TRBD1. The V segment lost 6 bases and the J segment 6 bases; nucleotides outside the gene matches: 6. The V gene's germline CDR1 is SNHLY and CDR2 FYNNEI. The CDR3 runs to 14 residues. CDR3 nucleotides: TGTGCCAGCAGCCCGACAGGGGGCTCGGATACGCAGTATTTT. Encoded protein: CASSPTGGSDTQYF.

This clone showed up just a few times. V and J are TRBV6-5 and TRBJ1-2, with D unclear. Germline V lookup: CDR1 MNHEY, CDR2 SVGAGI. The CDR3 is 14 amino acids. Trimming stripped 8 bases from V and 5 bases from J, with 18 bases between. Written as DNA, the CDR3 is TGTGCCAGCCTGCCCCCCGGCGAGAGTTATGGCTACACCTTC. It specifies CASLPPGESYGYTF.

The chain recombines TRBV19 with TRBJ1-4; the D gene is possibly TRBD1 (6 bases). In germline, CDR1 is LNHDA, CDR2 SQIVND (reference sequence). Trimming took 7 bases from V and 0 from J, leaving 15 bases between them. The CDR3 spans 16 residues. The CDR3, as DNA: TGTGCCAGTATCGGCGTCAGGGGTACAACTAATGAAAAACTGTTTTTT. Residues: CASIGVRGTTNEKLFF.

The chain combines TRBV21-1 with TRBJ2-1; the DNA was not compared with TRBD1, the D call given in the table. TRBV21-1 is recorded as a pseudogene. CDR3 length: 13 amino acids. As DNA, the CDR3 is TGTGCCAGCCCTCGGACAGGGAAACATGAGCAGTTCTTC. Its protein is CASPRTGKHEQFF.

The chain has TRBV6-6 and TRBJ1-5; 9 bases are shared with TRBD1. Germline values: CDR1 MNHNY, CDR2 SVGAGI (reference sequence). This CDR3 is 14 amino acids long. The V gene end was trimmed by 2 bases and the J gene end by 7 bases; junction bases not matched to a gene: 3. CDR3: CASSYTGGEQPQHF. The CDR3 region has the DNA TGTGCCAGCAGTTACACAGGGGGCGAGCAGCCCCAGCATTTT.

The V and J genes are TRBV11-3 and TRBJ2-2; no definite D call. In germline, CDR1 is SGHNT, CDR2 YENEEA. The CDR3 is made up of 12 amino acids. V lost 3 bases and J lost 6, with 5 bases in between. CDR3 in DNA: TGTGCCAGCAGCTTTCCGGCCGGGGAGCTGTTTTTT. Protein: CASSFPAGELFF. The whole variable domain, filled in from reference TRBV11-3 and TRBJ2-2, reads EAGVVQSPRYKIIEKKQPVAFWCNPISGHNTLYWYLQNLGQGPELLIRYENEEAVDDSQLPKDRFSAERLKGVDSTLKIQPAELGDSAVYLCASSFPAGELFFGEGSRLTVL.

The chain combines TRBV5-1 with TRBJ2-1; 7 nucleotides match TRBD1. This CDR3 spans 13 amino acids. V shed 4 bases, J shed 6 bases, and the junction held 4 bases outside the gene matches. CDR1 and CDR2 (germline): SGHRS, YFSETQ. The chain's CDR3 is CASSVGQANEQFF. The CDR3, as DNA: TGCGCCAGCAGCGTCGGACAGGCCAATGAGCAGTTCTTC.

The genes are TRBV6-5 and TRBJ2-7; D not certain. Germline values: CDR1 MNHEY, CDR2 SVGAGI. This CDR3 has 16 residues. The V gene lost 4 bases and the J gene lost 2 bases, with 18 bases spanning the gap. CDR3 amino acids: CASSSNSGTQPYEQYF. In DNA form, the CDR3 reads TGTGCCAGCAGTTCCAATAGTGGCACCCAGCCCTACGAGCAGTACTTC.

The J gene is TRBJ1-2, the V gene TRBV19; D ambiguous. Germline CDR1 and CDR2: LNHDA and SQIVND (reference sequence). V was cut by 6 bases and J by 7 bases, with 9 bases left in between. This CDR3 is 11 amino acids long. The CDR3, as DNA: TGTGCCAGTAGCGAAATGAGTGGCTACACCTTC. Translating it yields CASSEMSGYTF. The variable domain in full, completed from reference TRBV19 and TRBJ1-2, reads DGGITQSPKYLFRKEGQNVTLSCEQNLNHDAMYWYRQDPGQGLRLIYYSQIVNDFQKGDIAEGYSVSREKKESFPLTVTSAQKNPTAFYLCASSEMSGYTFGSGTRLTVV.

J is TRBJ1-1 and V is TRBV7-9; D not certain. V shed 6 bases and J shed 0 bases, with 11 bases lying between them. In germline, CDR1 is SEHNR, CDR2 FQNEAQ (reference sequence). The CDR3 loop spans 14 amino acids. The DNA for the CDR3 is TGTGCCAGCAGTCGGATCTGGGTGAACACTGAAGCTTTCTTT. Residues: CASSRIWVNTEAFF.

J is TRBJ2-5 and V is TRBV30; 8 bases match TRBD2. CDR1 and CDR2 from the germline V gene are GTSNPN and SVGIG (reference sequence). The V gene end was trimmed by 0 bases and the J gene end by 1 base; junction bases not matched to a gene: 7. CDR3 length: 16 amino acids. The CDR3 DNA reads TGTGCCTGGAGTGTCGGGGGGGGAGCCTTCCAAGAGACCCAGTACTTC. As protein: CAWSVGGGAFQETQYF.

The V and J genes are TRBV9 and TRBJ1-2; 8 bases match TRBD1. The CDR3 length is 14 residues. Losses at the gene ends were 0 bases for V and 14 bases for J; bases not matched to a gene: 12. From germline, CDR1 is SGDLS and CDR2 YYNGEE. CDR3: CASSVDYARGRTTF. The CDR3 nucleotides are TGTGCCAGCAGCGTAGACTACGCCAGGGGGCGAACGACCTTC.

The count of this clone is one. The chain is built from TRBV2 and TRBJ2-7; D could derive from TRBD1 or TRBD2 (6 bases each). V lost 6 bases and J lost 6, with 12 bases in between. Germline CDR1 SNHLY, CDR2 FYNNEI. The CDR3 contains 12 residues. This CDR3 is CASSEGGSEQYF. The CDR3 nucleotides read TGTGCCAGCAGCGAGGGGGGAAGCGAGCAGTACTTC.

The CDR3 here is CASSPATGGTNQPQHF. The CDR3 region has the DNA TGTGCCAGCTCACCAGCGACAGGGGGGACTAATCAGCCCCAGCATTTT. The chain combines TRBV18 with TRBJ1-5; 9 bases are a match to TRBD1. This CDR3 region has 16 residues. V dropped 2 bases and J dropped 4; count of bases not matched to a gene: 6. Germline V lookup: CDR1 KGHSH, CDR2 LQKENI.

V usage is TRBV28 and J usage is TRBJ1-3, with TRBD1 matching over 9 bases. Losses at the gene ends were 3 bases for V and 8 bases for J; bases not matched to a gene: 2. There are 13 residues in the CDR3. Germline V gene lookup returns CDR1 MDHEN and CDR2 SYDVKM. The CDR3 reads CASSLDRGDTIYF. Written as DNA, the CDR3 is TGTGCCAGCAGTTTGGACAGGGGTGACACCATATATTTT.